Detailed here is one T cell receptor beta chain. This entry comes from a study of T-cell memory formation after mild COVID-19. Trimming cost V 2 bases and J 2 bases, with 15 bases left between them. CDR3 size: 16 residues. Germline CDR1 and CDR2: MNHEY and SVGEGT. TCRdb passed the 5' RACE reads through MiXCR, listing each CDR3 protein once. This sample carries just over 300,000 distinct CDR3 sequences, 15% to 20% of them seen once, and the ten largest clones take around 21%. Material: PBMCs or a T cell subset sorted from them (not recorded which). The chain joins TRBV6-2 or TRBV6-3 to TRBJ1-2; a weak D match, TRBD1 (5 bases). The receptor comes from a man younger than 35 who had mild COVID-19 (a few samples of this study predate the infection). Cell type and time point are not known. Written as DNA, the CDR3 is TGTGCCAGCAGTTACGACGTACGGGACCTGAACTATGGCTACACCTTC. This translates into CASSYDVRDLNYGYTF.